These 5 T cell receptor beta chains were all obtained from the same sample, sequenced in a study of control samples from healthy donors and cancer patients. Method: immunoSEQ multiplex PCR; TCRdb's copy keeps in-frame clones and lacks some. Here the sample spans a few thousand clones, approximately 80% being singletons. Source material: formalin-fixed, paraffin-embedded tissue. The origin of the receptors is a female donor with melanoma.

V and J are TRBV11-3 and TRBJ1-3; D may be TRBD1 (6 bases). V was clipped by 5 bases and J by 3 bases, with 14 bases between them. This CDR3 contains 15 residues. In germline, CDR1 is SGHNT, CDR2 YENEEA. CDR3 bases: TGTGCCAGCAGCCCCGTAGGGGGTAATGGAAACACCATATATTTT. Protein product: CASSPVGGNGNTIYF. Combining the CDR3 with reference TRBV11-3 and TRBJ1-3 gives the whole variable domain EAGVVQSPRYKIIEKKQPVAFWCNPISGHNTLYWYLQNLGQGPELLIRYENEEAVDDSQLPKDRFSAERLKGVDSTLKIQPAELGDSAVYLCASSPVGGNGNTIYFGEGSWLTVV.

This clone was seen a single time. This rearrangement joins TRBV29-1 to TRBJ2-3, with a possible D match to TRBD1 (6 bases). This CDR3 is 11 amino acids long. Germline CDR1 is SQVTM and CDR2 is ANQGSEA. V was trimmed by 8 bases and J by 4 bases, leaving 10 bases between them. CDR3 coding DNA: TGCAGCACACGACAGGCAGATACGCAGTATTTT. Encoded protein: CSTRQADTQYF.

The chain recombines TRBV6-5 with TRBJ2-5; 9 positions match TRBD1. Trimming removed 5 bases from V and 5 bases from J; junction bases left unmatched: 3. The CDR3 contains 13 residues. Germline assignment: CDR1 MNHEY and CDR2 SVGAGI. CDR3 coding DNA: TGTGCCAGCAGTACAGGGGGCCGGGAGACCCAGTACTTC. The encoded protein is CASSTGGRETQYF.

This clone was counted between two and nine times. The V call is TRBV30, the J call TRBJ2-1; a weak D match, TRBD1 (5 bases). CDR1 is GTSNPN and CDR2 is SVGIG in the germline V gene (reference sequence). CDR3 length: 12 residues. The germline V and J ends were trimmed by 2 bases and 7 bases, with 9 bases remaining between them. The CDR3 loop is CAWSRQTNEQFF. DNA for the CDR3: TGTGCCTGGAGTCGACAGACAAATGAGCAGTTCTTC.

The chain carries TRBV18 and TRBJ2-2, with D unclear. The CDR3 contains 12 residues. Trimming cost V 6 bases and J 1 base, with 3 bases left between them. The V gene's germline CDR1 is KGHSH and CDR2 LQKENI. The CDR3 protein is CASSENTGELFF. DNA of the CDR3: TGTGCCAGCTCCGAGAACACCGGGGAGCTGTTTTTT.